The 2 T cell receptor beta chains below come from one sample, sequenced in a study of T cells in Graves' hyperthyroidism and ophthalmopathy (dated by TCRdb to between 2019 and 2020). Libraries came from multiplex PCR. Instrument used: Illumina HiSeq 2000. TCR beta CDR3 regions were amplified from RNA transcripts. The TCR CDR3 was subjected to a first round of RT-PCR using the HTBI primer set and the Qiagen OneStep RT-PCR kit. The raw public data were reprocessed by TCRdb itself: fastp quality trimming at Q25, MiXCR clonotype calling, in-frame beta chains only. Every entry covers one CDR3 protein and lists the most common genes and DNA from its rows. This sample holds some 510,000 distinct CDR3 sequences; less than 25% were observed only once. Approximately 25% of the sample comes from the top ten. The sequencing sample was made of blood. The source is a man aged 18 to 30 with Graves' hyperthyroidism.

This clonotype was observed many times. The CDR3 region has the DNA TGCAGCGTTGGGGACCCACCTCCTAACTATGGCTACACCTTC. This codes for CSVGDPPPNYGYTF. V and J are TRBV29-1 and TRBJ1-2; a possible D gene is TRBD1 (5 bases). The germline gives CDR1 SQVTM, CDR2 ANQGSEA. This CDR3 has 14 residues. V was cut by 4 bases and J by 0 bases, with 12 bases left in between. Full variable domain (missing parts from reference TRBV29-1 and TRBJ1-2): SAVISQKPSRDICQRGTSLTIQCQVDSQVTMMFWYRQQPGQSLTLIATANQGSEATYESGFVIDKFPISRPNLTFSTLTVSNMSPEDSSIYLCSVGDPPPNYGYTFGSGTRLTVV.

This clonotype was counted only a few times. This sequence joins TRBV28 and TRBJ2-7; no firm D call. This CDR3 has 15 amino acids. V shed 3 bases and J shed 5 bases, with 17 bases lying between them. Looked up from germline, CDR1 is MDHEN and CDR2 is SYDVKM. The CDR3 reads CASSFLPGPAHEQYF. The CDR3 nucleotides are TGTGCCAGCAGTTTTTTACCGGGCCCAGCTCACGAGCAGTACTTC.